This T cell receptor (beta chain) was captured by sequencing in a study of identical twins. TCRdb analysed the 5' RACE reads with MiXCR anew, one entry per CDR3 protein. The sample lists some 500,000 distinct CDR3 sequences; around 20% were seen once. Looked up from germline, CDR1 is MNHEY and CDR2 is SVGAGI. Trimming took 2 bases from V and 5 from J, leaving 13 bases between them. The CDR3 runs to 15 residues. This same sample was also taken into another study, of T cells expressing NK-cell markers. Per that paper: Sorted T-cell subsets CD3+CD56+NKG2C+, CD3+CD56+NKG2C- and CD3+CD56-NKG2C+ were TCR beta-sequenced. The authors applied an anti-gamma-delta TCR antibody in several experiments, and it restricted sorting to alpha-beta TCR T cells. Also leading the CD3+CD56-NKG2C+ fraction in several donors were these clonotypes.

The chain recombines TRBV6-5 with TRBJ2-1; D may be TRBD2 (6 bases). The source is a woman under 30 in good health. Sequenced sample: CD4+ T cells sorted from blood. The CDR3 DNA is TGTGCCAGCAGTTACACTTTAGCGGATAACAATGAGCAGTTCTTC. Its protein is CASSYTLADNNEQFF.